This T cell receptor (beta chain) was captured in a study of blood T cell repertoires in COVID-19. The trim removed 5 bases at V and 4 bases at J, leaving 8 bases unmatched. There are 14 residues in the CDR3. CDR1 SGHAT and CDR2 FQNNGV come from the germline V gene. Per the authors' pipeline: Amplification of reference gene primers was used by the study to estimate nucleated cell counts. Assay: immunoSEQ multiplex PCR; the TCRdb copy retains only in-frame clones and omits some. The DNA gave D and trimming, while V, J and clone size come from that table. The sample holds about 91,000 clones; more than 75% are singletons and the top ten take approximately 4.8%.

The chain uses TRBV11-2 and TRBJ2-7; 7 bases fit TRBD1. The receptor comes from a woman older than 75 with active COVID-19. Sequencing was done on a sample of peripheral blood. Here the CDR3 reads CASSLTGRRYEQYF. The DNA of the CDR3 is TGTGCCAGCAGCCTGACAGGGCGGAGGTACGAGCAGTACTTC.